A single sample is the source of the 16 T cell receptor beta chains below, sequenced in a study of cytomegalovirus exposure and HLA in healthy donors. 60 Vbeta and 13 Jbeta primers were used in PCR. Here immunoSEQ multiplex PCR was the method, and the copy in TCRdb shows in-frame clones only, minus some. Here the sample spans about 160,000 clones, 70% to 75% being singletons. Specimen: PBMCs. The receptors were gathered from a man between 18 and 35 years old in good health and CMV-seropositive.

The genes are TRBV7-9 and TRBJ2-3, with 7 bases that match TRBD2. The germline CDR1 and CDR2 sequences are SEHNR and FQNEAQ (reference sequence). The CDR3 extends over 16 amino acids. Germline trimming cut 5 bases from V and 4 bases from J; bases unmatched to any gene: 12. DNA of the CDR3: TGTGCCAGCAGCATACTTGAAGCGGGGCCTTCAGATACGCAGTATTTT. Translated: CASSILEAGPSDTQYF.

The chain has TRBV5-3 and TRBJ2-5; 9 bases are shared with TRBD2. TRBV5-3 is an open reading frame, and its role is uncertain. V lost 1 base, J lost 4 bases, and 8 bases stayed unmatched. The CDR3 runs to 16 residues. CDR3 sequence (DNA): TGTGCCAGAAGCTTGAGGGCAGCGGGGGGCGTAGAGACCCAGTACTTC. Translating it yields CARSLRAAGGVETQYF.

In regard to this clone: At one boundary the junction diverges from the germline segment, which might be a read error. Additional DNA sequences in this sample encode the identical CDR3. This chain uses TRBV6-1 with TRBJ1-1; 8 nucleotides line up with TRBD1. Germline V gene sequence: CDR1 MNHNS, CDR2 SASEGT. The CDR3 has 17 residues. The CDR3 protein is CASSEDADRVMNTEAFF. As DNA, the CDR3 is TGTGCCAGCAGTGAAGATGCGGACAGGGTCATGAACACCGAAGCTTTCTTT.

This clone has only one observation. The chain carries TRBV9 and TRBJ2-1; perhaps TRBD2 as D (7 bases). The germline CDR1 and CDR2 sequences are SGDLS and YYNGEE. The CDR3 length is 15 residues. The ends were cut back, 6 bases at V and 4 bases at J, with 17 bases in the middle. The CDR3 is CASNPNGGAYNEQFF. The CDR3 bases are TGTGCCAGCAACCCCAATGGGGGGGCGTACAATGAGCAGTTCTTC.

This rearrangement joins TRBV19 to TRBJ1-5; the match to TRBD1 covers 8 bases. CDR1 and CDR2 (germline): LNHDA, SQIVND (reference sequence). There are 14 residues in the CDR3. V trimming: 5 bases; J trimming: 5 bases; junction bases outside the gene matches: 5. The CDR3 here is CASSFTGGYQPQHF. CDR3 coding DNA: TGTGCCAGTAGTTTTACAGGGGGTTATCAGCCCCAGCATTTT.

The rearrangement links TRBV6-4 to TRBJ2-5; D is unresolved. Trimming removed 6 bases from V and 3 bases from J, with 11 bases in between. The germline gives CDR1 MRHNA, CDR2 SNTAGT. This CDR3 contains 13 residues. This CDR3 is CASSGDLKETQYF. CDR3 bases: TGTGCCAGCAGCGGAGACCTTAAAGAGACCCAGTACTTC.

V gene TRBV2 combines with J gene TRBJ1-5, with 11 bases lining up with TRBD1. With V trimmed by 7 bases and J by 6 bases, 8 bases remained unmatched. The CDR3 consists of 15 residues. Germline CDR1 reads SNHLY; CDR2 reads FYNNEI. CDR3 region: CASNGDRGKAQPQHF. DNA for the CDR3: TGTGCCAGCAACGGGGACAGGGGGAAAGCTCAGCCCCAGCATTTT. The variable domain in full, with the rest retrieved from reference TRBV2 and TRBJ1-5, is EPEVTQTPSHQVTQMGQEVILRCVPISNHLYFYWYRQILGQKVEFLVSFYNNEISEKSEIFDDQFSVERPDGSNFTLKIRSTKLEDSAMYFCASNGDRGKAQPQHFGDGTRLSIL.

The V call is TRBV29-1, the J call TRBJ2-2, with 7 bases lining up with TRBD2. CDR3 length: 13 amino acids. CDR1 and CDR2 (germline): SQVTM, ANQGSEA. V was pared by 3 bases and J by 5 bases, with 3 bases of the junction left unmatched. CDR3 region: CSVDEGGTGELFF. CDR3 sequence (DNA): TGCAGCGTTGATGAGGGAGGGACCGGGGAGCTGTTTTTT.

Worth noting for this clone: Other DNA sequences from this sample encode an identical CDR3 as well. V usage is TRBV5-4 and J usage is TRBJ1-5; no firm D call. Germline V CDR1 and CDR2: SGHNT, YYREEE (reference sequence). This CDR3 is 15 amino acids long. V was cut by 0 bases and J by 2 bases, with 9 bases left in between. The CDR3 DNA follows: TGTGCCAGCAGCTTGGGAGGGCGAGGCAATCAGCCCCAGCATTTT. Protein product: CASSLGGRGNQPQHF.

The V gene is TRBV5-1, the J gene TRBJ1-1; 9 bases fit TRBD1. After removal of 5 bases from V and 6 bases from J, the junction contained 2 bases not matched to a gene. CDR3 length: 12 amino acids. CDR1 and CDR2 (germline): SGHRS, YFSETQ. The CDR3, as DNA: TGCGCCAGCAGGGACAGGGGCGCTGAAGCTTTCTTT. Protein product: CASRDRGAEAFF.

This clone was detected only a few times. V and J are TRBV5-1 and TRBJ2-5, with 11 bases that match TRBD2. The V gene end was trimmed by 0 bases and the J gene end by 5 bases; junction bases not matched to a gene: 3. The CDR3 is made up of 15 amino acids. The germline V gene encodes CDR1 SGHRS and CDR2 YFSETQ. CDR3 nucleotides: TGCGCCAGCAGCTTGGCTAGCGGGGGGCTGGAGACCCAGTACTTC. Its protein is CASSLASGGLETQYF.

This clone has only a few counts. The chain couples TRBV5-1 to TRBJ2-3; no firm D call. In germline, CDR1 is SGHRS, CDR2 YFSETQ. V lost 0 bases and J 0 bases, leaving 11 bases between the germline ends. The CDR3 has 16 residues. The CDR3 bases are TGCGCCAGCAGCTTGGGTACCGGGTATAGCACAGATACGCAGTATTTT. Its protein is CASSLGTGYSTDTQYF.

This clone was observed a handful of times. The genes are TRBV10-3 and TRBJ1-5, with D maybe TRBD1 (5 bases). Germline V gene data show CDR1 as ENHRY and CDR2 as SYGVKD. The length of the CDR3 is 14 residues. The V gene lost 8 bases and the J gene lost 5 bases, with 16 bases spanning the gap. CDR3 nucleotides: TGTGCCATCCGGGGGGGAAGCGTAGATCAGCCCCAGCATTTT. Encoded protein: CAIRGGSVDQPQHF.

The chain combines TRBV28 with TRBJ1-6, with 9 bases lining up with TRBD1. Germline V lookup: CDR1 MDHEN, CDR2 SYDVKM. With 5 bases clipped from V and 6 bases from J, the junction kept 8 bases outside the gene matches. The CDR3 covers 16 residues. In DNA, the CDR3 is TGTGCCAGCAGTGGAATACAGGGGGCTAGTAATTCACCCCTCCACTTT. Translated, it gives CASSGIQGASNSPLHF.

The genes are TRBV15 and TRBJ2-2; TRBD1 matches at 7 bases. The CDR3 has 16 amino acids. CDR1 LNHNV and CDR2 YYDKDF come from the germline V gene (reference sequence). V was pared by 4 bases and J by 7 bases, with 12 bases of the junction left unmatched. CDR3 residues: CATSTVDRVSIGELFF. CDR3 bases: TGTGCCACCAGCACGGTCGACAGGGTTTCGATCGGGGAGCTGTTTTTT.

V is TRBV29-1 and J is TRBJ2-1; 11 positions match TRBD2. The V segment lost 1 base and the J segment 12 bases; nucleotides outside the gene matches: 5. Germline CDR1 reads SQVTM; CDR2 reads ANQGSEA. CDR3 length: 13 amino acids. The CDR3 nucleotides are TGCAGCGTTGAAGTAGCGGGAGGGCTTGCGCAGTTCTTC. Protein: CSVEVAGGLAQFF.